A single sample gave rise to the 28 T cell receptor beta chains below, sequenced in a study of blood T cells in healthy people across ages. The use of a sample-barcoded 5' primer and a J-beta primer mix characterized a second PCR of roughly 6 to 11 cycles. TCRdb redid the calling of the 5' RACE reads with MiXCR, one entry per CDR3 protein. Here the sample spans some 1.4 million distinct CDR3 sequences, approximately 38% being singletons. Sequencing used blood. The receptors shown here come from a woman under 30 in good health.

The V gene is TRBV20-1, the J gene TRBJ2-7; no clear D gene. CDR1 and CDR2 (germline): DFQATT, SNEGSKA (reference sequence). The CDR3 is 11 amino acids. V lost 6 bases and J lost 10, with 16 bases in between. The CDR3 coding sequence is TGCAGTGCAGCTGCCGCGTCCGCTCAGTACTTC. It translates to CSAAAASAQYF.

This chain joins TRBV28 and TRBJ2-1; maybe TRBD2 (6 bases). The J call may be in error: the DNA end matches TRBJ2-7 better. The CDR3 totals 15 residues. The germline V gene encodes CDR1 MDHEN and CDR2 SYDVKM. The CDR3 sequence: CASSFAGNSYNEQYF. CDR3 coding DNA: TGTGCCAGCAGTTTCGCGGGGAACTCCTACAATGAGCAGTACTTC.

The chain links TRBV7-9 to TRBJ1-1; 8 bases are shared with TRBD1. The germline gives CDR1 SEHNR, CDR2 FQNEAQ (reference sequence). V gave up 5 bases and J gave up 3 bases; unmatched junction bases: 14. The CDR3 sequence is 17 residues long. CDR3 coding DNA: TGTGCCAGCAGCCGGACTGGACAGGGTGGGTGGTACACTGAAGCTTTCTTT. Amino acids: CASSRTGQGGWYTEAFF.

Only a few counts were recorded for this clonotype. The chain recombines TRBV6-4 with TRBJ2-7, with D unclear. Germline V gene sequence: CDR1 MRHNA, CDR2 SNTAGT. Trimming removed 2 bases from V and 2 bases from J, with 13 bases in between. The CDR3 contains 15 residues. In DNA, the CDR3 is TGTGCCAGCAGTGACCGTATAGCAGTTCCCTACGAGCAGTACTTC. Translated, it gives CASSDRIAVPYEQYF.

This clonotype turned up a few times. The chain joins TRBV6-6 to TRBJ1-5; a weak D match, TRBD1 (5 bases). Per germline, CDR1 MNHNY and CDR2 SVGAGI (reference sequence). Trimming pared 6 bases from V and 1 base from J, leaving 10 bases between. The CDR3 has 14 amino acids. CDR3 bases: TGTGCCAGCAGGGGGGACGGAAGCAATCAGCCCCAGCATTTT. Translated, it gives CASRGDGSNQPQHF.

This clonotype turned up a few times. CDR3 nucleotides: TGTGCCAGCAGTTTCGACTCCTTTGAGCAGTTCTTC. Translation gives CASSFDSFEQFF. The chain has TRBV27 and TRBJ2-1; D remains ambiguous. This CDR3 comprises 12 residues. Trimming removed 3 bases from V and 9 bases from J, with 9 bases in between. CDR1 MNHEY and CDR2 SMNVEV come from the germline V gene (reference sequence).

The chain joins TRBV11-2 to TRBJ2-1; D uncertain. V lost 0 bases and J 12 bases, leaving 12 bases between the germline ends. The CDR3 contains 13 residues. Germline lookup yields CDR1 SGHAT and CDR2 FQNNGV. CDR3 nucleotides: TGTGCCAGCAGCTTAGACTGGCAGACTGCGCAGTTCTTC. Amino acid sequence: CASSLDWQTAQFF.

The CDR3 DNA reads as TGTGCCACCGGTTTGGGGGAGTCTGGCTACAATGAGCAGTTCTTC. This sequence encodes CATGLGESGYNEQFF. This chain uses TRBV4-2 with TRBJ2-1; D is possibly TRBD1 or TRBD2 (5 bases each). V lost 10 bases to trimming and J lost 3 bases, with 19 bases between them. Germline V gene sequence: CDR1 LGHNA, CDR2 YNFKEQ. This CDR3 comprises 15 residues.

J is TRBJ2-7 and V is TRBV6-5; a possible D gene is TRBD1 (6 bases). V was trimmed by 6 bases and J by 2 bases, leaving 20 bases between them. From germline, CDR1 is MNHEY and CDR2 SVGAGI. The CDR3 runs 16 residues. The CDR3 sequence is CASRELGPRDTYEQYF. The CDR3 DNA follows: TGTGCCAGCAGGGAGTTGGGACCTAGGGACACCTACGAGCAGTACTTC.

The chain is built from TRBV28 and TRBJ1-4, with unresolved D. Germline assignment: CDR1 MDHEN and CDR2 SYDVKM. V lost 2 bases, J lost 0 bases, and 7 bases lay in between. There are 15 residues in the CDR3. In nucleotides, the CDR3 is TGTGCCAGCAGTTTAACGCAATCAACTAATGAAAAACTGTTTTTT. Its translation: CASSLTQSTNEKLFF.

For this clonotype: The junction and the germline gene differ at one end; a read error may be behind it. The chain uses TRBV11-2 and TRBJ2-1; 7 bases line up with TRBD2. CDR1 SGHAT and CDR2 FQNNGV come from the germline V gene. The CDR3 is made up of 18 amino acids. CDR3 in DNA: TGTGCCAGCAGCTGGGGACTATCCAGCATGGGGCCGATCAGCGAGCAGTTCTTT. Amino acids: CASSWGLSSMGPISEQFF.

The rearrangement joins TRBV10-3 to TRBJ2-1; 7 bases fit TRBD2. This CDR3 contains 17 residues. V shed 3 bases and J 3 bases; nucleotides not matched to a gene: 11. Germline V gene lookup returns CDR1 ENHRY and CDR2 SYGVKD. The CDR3 protein is CAISDRKGGRFYNEQFF. The CDR3 nucleotides read TGTGCCATCAGTGATCGCAAGGGAGGGCGCTTCTACAATGAGCAGTTCTTC.

The rearrangement links TRBV12-5 to TRBJ2-6; 8 bases agree with TRBD1. Germline V lookup: CDR1 LGHNT, CDR2 FRNRAP. The CDR3 totals 18 residues. The J segment lost 2 bases and the V segment lost 4 bases, leaving 10 bases of the junction unmatched. The CDR3: CASGWDPGQGAGANVLTF. Here the CDR3 DNA reads TGTGCTAGTGGTTGGGACCCCGGACAGGGCGCTGGGGCCAACGTCCTGACTTTC.

The genes are TRBV9 and TRBJ1-5; D may be TRBD1 (6 bases). The germline V and J ends were trimmed by 4 bases and 1 base, with 12 bases remaining between them. The germline CDR1 and CDR2 sequences are SGDLS and YYNGEE. This CDR3 region has 15 residues. The CDR3 protein is CASSTGTTSNQPQHF. CDR3 nucleotides: TGTGCCAGCAGCACCGGGACAACCAGCAATCAGCCCCAGCATTTT.

The DNA for the CDR3 is TGTGCCACCAGTGATTTCGACAGGCCCCAAGAGACCCAGTACTTC. Translated: CATSDFDRPQETQYF. The chain joins TRBV24-1 to TRBJ2-5; possibly TRBD1 for D (6 bases). V lost 1 base, J lost 1 base, and 9 bases lay in between. From germline, CDR1 is KGHDR and CDR2 SFDVKD. CDR3 length equals 15 residues.

V gene TRBV7-7 combines with J gene TRBJ2-3, with D unclear. Germline-derived CDR1 and CDR2 are SSHAT and FNYEAQ (reference sequence). The CDR3 extends over 13 amino acids. V gave up 5 bases and J gave up 2 bases, with 8 bases separating them. The CDR3 here is CASSNGPTDTQYF. The CDR3 nucleotides read TGTGCCAGCAGCAACGGGCCCACAGATACGCAGTATTTT.

The gene calls are TRBV10-3 and TRBJ1-5; D perhaps matches TRBD1 (6 bases). There are 17 residues in the CDR3. Deletions cut 0 bases from V and 1 base from J, with 13 bases between. Germline V gives CDR1 ENHRY, CDR2 SYGVKD. The CDR3 DNA reads TGTGCCATCAGTGAGTCCTCCCGGACAGACAGCAATCAGCCCCAGCATTTT. This translates into CAISESSRTDSNQPQHF.

Comment on this clonotype: Possible read error: a much larger clone is one base away. V usage is TRBV29-1 and J usage is TRBJ2-1, with 8 bases identical to TRBD2. Losses at the gene ends were 3 bases for V and 8 bases for J; bases not matched to a gene: 18. This CDR3 has 17 amino acids. Germline V gene data show CDR1 as SQVTM and CDR2 as ANQGSEA. The CDR3 bases are TGCAGCGTTGACGACCCGTTTCTAGCGGGCAACGGGGATGAGCAGTTCTTC. It yields the protein CSVDDPFLAGNGDEQFF.

This clonotype was counted a few times. The chain carries TRBV6-1 and TRBJ2-3, with D perhaps matching TRBD1 or TRBD2 (5 bases each). The CDR3 sequence is 18 residues long. The V end was cut by 1 base, the J end by 4 bases, with 21 bases between. Germline lookup yields CDR1 MNHNS and CDR2 SASEGT. The CDR3 DNA follows: TGTGCCAGCAGTGAAGGTGGGTTCGAGGGGCCTACCTCAGATACGCAGTATTTT. Amino acids: CASSEGGFEGPTSDTQYF.

The chain uses TRBV14 and TRBJ2-7; the match to TRBD2 covers 7 bases. The ends lost 2 bases at V and 7 bases at J; junction bases unmatched: 14. The CDR3 sequence is 16 residues long. Germline CDR1 reads SGHDN; CDR2 reads FVKESK. The CDR3 protein is CASSQTTGTTPGEQYF. The CDR3 DNA follows: TGTGCCAGCAGCCAAACCACTGGGACTACGCCAGGAGAGCAGTACTTC.

V is TRBV9 and J is TRBJ2-7, with D maybe TRBD1 (5 bases). Near its end, the DNA agrees better with TRBJ2-4, so the J call may be wrong. Looked up from germline, CDR1 is SGDLS and CDR2 is YYNGEE. The CDR3 is made up of 18 amino acids. CDR3 bases: TGTGCCAGCAGCGTAGGACCCCCCGAAGGGGTAGCCAAAAACATTCAGTACTTC. It is translated as CASSVGPPEGVAKNIQYF.

A few counts support this clonotype. This rearrangement joins TRBV27 to TRBJ2-1; D gene uncertain. The CDR3 consists of 16 residues. Looked up from germline, CDR1 is MNHEY and CDR2 is SMNVEV (reference sequence). V lost 0 bases, J lost 0 bases, and 9 bases lay in between. The CDR3 nucleotides are TGTGCCAGCAGTTTATCCCTGAAATACTCCTACAATGAGCAGTTCTTC. It specifies CASSLSLKYSYNEQFF.

CDR3: CSAGPEGGRNYGYTF. Written as DNA, the CDR3 is TGCAGTGCAGGGCCAGAAGGGGGGCGGAACTATGGCTACACCTTC. This chain links TRBV20-1 with TRBJ1-2; perhaps TRBD1 as D (6 bases). Trimming cost V 6 bases and J 2 bases, with 19 bases left between them. Germline V gene lookup returns CDR1 DFQATT and CDR2 SNEGSKA (reference sequence). CDR3 length equals 15 residues.

The rearrangement joins TRBV18 to TRBJ2-7; 7 nucleotides match TRBD2. Germline lookup yields CDR1 KGHSH and CDR2 LQKENI. The CDR3 contains 16 residues. V shed 0 bases and J 0 bases; nucleotides not matched to a gene: 5. CDR3 sequence: CASSPPVRGSSYEQYF. Here the CDR3 DNA reads TGTGCCAGCTCACCACCGGTCCGCGGGAGCTCCTACGAGCAGTACTTC.

This clonotype was counted between two and nine times. The chain recombines TRBV5-1 with TRBJ1-1, with a possible D match to TRBD1 (5 bases). Germline CDR1 and CDR2: SGHRS and YFSETQ. V shed 0 bases and J shed 3 bases, with 9 bases lying between them. This CDR3 spans 14 amino acids. The CDR3 bases are TGCGCCAGCAGCTTGGGGGACGGCTACACTGAAGCTTTCTTT. It encodes CASSLGDGYTEAFF.

The chain is built from TRBV11-2 and TRBJ2-7; TRBD2 agrees at 7 bases. This CDR3 comprises 17 residues. Germline V lookup: CDR1 SGHAT, CDR2 FQNNGV. V shed 7 bases, J shed 3 bases, and the junction held 18 bases outside the gene matches. CDR3 nucleotide sequence: TGTGCCAGCACTCGGACTAGTCCGCGCTGGAATCGCTACGAGCAGTACTTC. Its protein product is CASTRTSPRWNRYEQYF.

This clonotype was observed a few times. The gene calls are TRBV7-9 and TRBJ2-3; a weak D match, TRBD2 (6 bases). V was cut by 5 bases and J by 6 bases, with 18 bases left in between. The CDR3 contains 15 residues. Germline CDR1 is SEHNR and CDR2 is FQNEAQ (reference sequence). The CDR3 spells CASSRLEDPIDTQYF. The CDR3 DNA is TGTGCCAGCAGCCGACTAGAGGATCCGATTGATACGCAGTATTTT.

V and J are TRBV7-8 and TRBJ2-7, with D maybe TRBD1 (6 bases). Per germline, CDR1 SGHVS and CDR2 FQNEAQ. The ends were cut back, 4 bases at V and 6 bases at J, with 19 bases in the middle. The CDR3 consists of 15 residues. CDR3 in amino acids: CASSWIIQGQCEQYF. Written as DNA, the CDR3 is TGTGCCAGCAGCTGGATTATCCAGGGGCAATGCGAGCAGTACTTC.